The 15 T cell receptor beta chains given below trace back to one sample, sequenced in a study of blood T cells in healthy people across ages. Then a second PCR, running roughly 7 to 11 cycles, was carried out with a sample-barcoded 5' primer and a J-beta primer mix. TCRdb reprocessed the 5' RACE reads via MiXCR and lists one record per CDR3 protein. The top ten clones hold 15% to 19% of a sample with about 700,000 distinct CDR3 sequences, 32% of them seen once. The sequenced material came from blood. Every receptor here comes from a woman aged 80 or over in good health.

Note on this clonotype: An end of the junction does not agree with germline; a read error may underlie this. The rearrangement joins TRBV7-8 to TRBJ2-4, with 11 bases identical to TRBD2. The DNA end is more similar to TRBJ2-7, so the J call may be wrong. The germline gives CDR1 SGHVS, CDR2 FQNEAQ. The length of the CDR3 is 15 residues. The CDR3, as DNA: TGTGTCAGCAGCTTAGGGACTAGCGGACTCTACGAGCAGTACTTC. This gives the protein CVSSLGTSGLYEQYF.

A remark on this clonotype: Since a much larger clone is just one base distant, this may be a read error. V gene TRBV5-1 combines with J gene TRBJ1-2; D unclear. CDR3 length: 13 residues. CDR1 and CDR2 (germline): SGHRS, YFSETQ. V gave up 0 bases and J gave up 10 bases, with 13 bases separating them. The CDR3 protein is CASSLEGFKDYTF. CDR3 in DNA: TGCGCCAGCAGCTTGGAAGGGTTTAAAGACTACACCTTC.

This clonotype was recorded many times. The chain has TRBV7-2 and TRBJ2-7, with D hard to call. The CDR3 is 11 amino acids. CDR1 is SGHTA, CDR2 FQGNSA, per germline. V was clipped by 3 bases and J by 3 bases, with 3 bases between them. CDR3 nucleotide sequence: TGTGCCAGCAGCTTCGACTACGAGCAGTACTTC. Protein product: CASSFDYEQYF.

This clonotype was seen more than once but under ten times. Here the CDR3 DNA reads TGTGCCAGCAGTGAATCGTCCCCTAAGCACTATGGCTACACCTTC. Protein sequence: CASSESSPKHYGYTF. The chain links TRBV2 to TRBJ1-2; the D is unclear. Germline CDR1 reads SNHLY; CDR2 reads FYNNEI. The CDR3 sequence is 15 residues long. The V and J ends lost 2 bases and 3 bases respectively, with 13 bases between them.

This clonotype was picked up a small number of times. J is TRBJ1-2 and V is TRBV6-1; tentative D call: TRBD1 (6 bases). There are 13 residues in the CDR3. CDR1 MNHNS and CDR2 SASEGT come from the germline V gene. V gave up 7 bases and J gave up 8 bases, with 17 bases separating them. Written as DNA, the CDR3 is TGTGCCAGCACCCTTGAACAGGGTAAAGGCTACACCTTC. Translating it yields CASTLEQGKGYTF.

As for this clonotype: Its ends do not fully match the called genes, so a read error is possible. V is TRBV5-1 and J is TRBJ2-1; 10 positions match TRBD2. The CDR3 has 15 residues. The germline CDR1 and CDR2 sequences are SGHRS and YFSETQ. The CDR3: CASSLWASGSNEQFF. The CDR3 DNA follows: TGCGCCAGTAGCTTGTGGGCTAGCGGGAGCAATGAGCAGTTCTTC.

This clonotype was seen at least ten times. V is TRBV10-3 and J is TRBJ1-5; D ambiguous. Germline values: CDR1 ENHRY, CDR2 SYGVKD. The V end was cut by 0 bases, the J end by 5 bases, with 11 bases between. The CDR3 runs 15 residues. CDR3 bases: TGTGCCATCAGTGAGTCAGGGCAGCCGCATCAGCCCCAGCATTTT. As protein: CAISESGQPHQPQHF.

In this sample, this clonotype turned up many times. The gene calls are TRBV6-5 and TRBJ2-3; 11 bases align to TRBD1. The trim removed 10 bases at V and 4 bases at J, leaving 7 bases unmatched. Germline CDR1 MNHEY, CDR2 SVGAGI. The CDR3 contains 14 residues. The CDR3 DNA reads TGTGCCACCAACCGGGGACAGGGGGCAGATACGCAGTATTTT. Its protein product is CATNRGQGADTQYF.

In this sample, this clonotype turned up a few times. V and J are TRBV30 and TRBJ1-1; TRBD1 is a possible D gene (5 bases). Trimming left V 0 bases short and J 4 bases short, with 9 bases between. Germline CDR1 is GTSNPN and CDR2 is SVGIG (reference sequence). The CDR3 consists of 13 residues. CDR3 in DNA: TGTGCCTGGAGTGTACCAGGGCCCACTGAAGCTTTCTTT. It encodes CAWSVPGPTEAFF.

The genes are TRBV20-1 and TRBJ2-7; tentatively, D is TRBD1 (5 bases). This CDR3 has 12 residues. CDR1 and CDR2 (germline): DFQATT, SNEGSKA (reference sequence). V was pared by 4 bases and J by 2 bases, with 9 bases between. The CDR3 nucleotides read TGCAGTGCTACAGGGAACACCTACGAGCAGTACTTC. Encoded protein: CSATGNTYEQYF.

This clonotype was detected ten times or more. CDR3 in DNA: TGTGCCATCAGTGAAGGGGCGGCGGCCGAGCAGTACTTC. It codes for CAISEGAAAEQYF. The genes are TRBV10-3 and TRBJ2-7; D is possibly TRBD1 (5 bases). This CDR3 comprises 13 residues. Germline CDR1 ENHRY, CDR2 SYGVKD. The V and J ends lost 3 bases and 6 bases respectively, with 12 bases between them.

The V and J genes are TRBV2 and TRBJ2-3; 7 bases align to TRBD1. CDR1 and CDR2 from the germline V gene are SNHLY and FYNNEI. The CDR3 runs to 16 residues. Unmatched junction bases numbered 3, after V lost 0 bases and J lost 0 bases. DNA for the CDR3: TGTGCCAGCAGTGAAGCGCAGGGGGTCAGCACAGATACGCAGTATTTT. Its translation: CASSEAQGVSTDTQYF.

This clonotype was recorded at least ten times. The CDR3 bases are TGTGCCAGCAGTCGAACGGGTCAGGTCACAGATACGCAGTATTTT. It is translated as CASSRTGQVTDTQYF. The rearrangement uses TRBV6-4 and TRBJ2-3; D not resolved. The CDR3 spans 15 residues. V shed 5 bases and J shed 2 bases, with 14 bases lying between them. Germline V gene sequence: CDR1 MRHNA, CDR2 SNTAGT.

About this clonotype: This may come from a read error, since a much larger clone is one base off. The CDR3 end shows no conserved phenylalanine or tryptophan, and so a read error is likely. This chain joins TRBV9 and TRBJ2-7; the match to TRBD1 covers 7 bases. Trimming took 4 bases from V and 0 from J; bases not matched to a gene: 7. The CDR3 loop spans 15 amino acids. Germline V gene data show CDR1 as SGDLS and CDR2 as YYNGEE. The CDR3 DNA is TGTGCCAGCAGCCCTACAGGGGCTCACTCCTACGAGCAGTACCTC. It codes for CASSPTGAHSYEQYL.

This clonotype occurred many times. V and J are TRBV6-6 and TRBJ2-1; 9 nucleotides agree with TRBD2. This CDR3 is built from 15 residues. With 2 bases clipped from V and 9 bases from J, the junction kept 8 bases outside the gene matches. Germline V CDR1 and CDR2: MNHNY, SVGAGI (reference sequence). As DNA, the CDR3 is TGTGCCAGCAGTTACCGACTAGCGGAGTCCTTTGAGCAGTTCTTC. This codes for CASSYRLAESFEQFF.